This record looks at one T cell receptor (beta chain) sequence and its context. The protocol was immunoSEQ multiplex PCR, while the TCRdb copy is restricted to in-frame clones and leaves out a portion. This sample has around 45,000 clones, with roughly four fifths found just once. Focal radiation with ipilimumab CTLA-4 blockade was given to patients with chemo-refractory metastatic non-small-cell lung cancer. The data are from a study of radiotherapy plus CTLA-4 blockade in lung cancer. Study summary: With 31% of patients having disease control, objective responses were seen in about 17%.

Germline V gene data show CDR1 as SGDLS and CDR2 as YYNGEE. The CDR3 is 14 residues long. Trimming cost V 0 bases and J 5 bases, with 11 bases left between them. The sample here was peripheral blood, taken from a patient treated with radiotherapy plus ipilimumab. This clonotype originated in a human donor with non-small cell lung cancer who had stable disease on radiotherapy plus ipilimumab. This chain links TRBV9 with TRBJ1-2; D gene uncertain. This CDR3 is CASSVGTDWYGYTF. CDR3 sequence (DNA): TGTGCCAGCAGCGTAGGAACGGATTGGTATGGCTACACCTTC.